The clone carrying this TCR beta chain was observed once. Antigen unknown. The data are from a study of CD8+ T cells in alopecia areata. Study-wide points: Scalp clonality and expanded CD8+ clones among the top 100 showed significant decreases with tofacitinib. Uncertain still, given a single nonresponder, is whether baseline CD8+ expansion links to response. Numerous expanded lesional clones remained in scalp and blood during tofacitinib.

The CDR3 extends over 14 amino acids. CDR1 is SGHVS, CDR2 FQNEAQ, per germline. Trimming at V came to 2 bases and at J to 3 bases, leaving 3 bases not matched to a gene. Investigators isolated RNA and reverse transcribed it into cDNA to act as the sequencing template. The table came from immunoSEQ multiplex PCR; TCRdb's copy has only in-frame clones and leaves some out. The table records some 240,000 clones, more than 45% of them present only once. Regarding treatment: oral pan-JAK inhibitor, 5-10 mg twice daily. Both peripheral blood and punch biopsies of lesional scalp skin were obtained from patients who had alopecia areata.

The source material was CD4+ T cells sorted from blood, sampled at week 4, from a patient treated with tofacitinib. The source is a human donor with alopecia areata. The gene calls are TRBV7-8 and TRBJ1-2; 7 nucleotides line up with TRBD1. DNA for the CDR3: TGTGCCAGCAGCTTACCGGGACAGTACTATGGCTACACCTTC. Translation: CASSLPGQYYGYTF.